The clone carrying this TCR beta chain was counted a few times. Sequencing was performed with immunoSEQ multiplex PCR; in TCRdb, only in-frame clones are kept and a portion is missing. The sample shows about 88,000 clones, 92% of them seen only once. The data originate from a study of technical replicates of blood from a few donors. CDR3 length: 14 amino acids. Trimming pared 4 bases from V and 7 bases from J, leaving 17 bases between. CDR1 and CDR2 from the germline V gene are MNHEY and SMNVEV (reference sequence). The clonotype comes from a human donor in good health. The chain carries TRBV27 and TRBJ2-7, with a tentative D call TRBD1 (6 bases). Sequenced input: T cells isolated from PBMCs. In DNA, the CDR3 is TGTGCCAGCAGTTCAGCCCCGGGACATACGGAGCAGTACTTC. The encoded protein is CASSSAPGHTEQYF.